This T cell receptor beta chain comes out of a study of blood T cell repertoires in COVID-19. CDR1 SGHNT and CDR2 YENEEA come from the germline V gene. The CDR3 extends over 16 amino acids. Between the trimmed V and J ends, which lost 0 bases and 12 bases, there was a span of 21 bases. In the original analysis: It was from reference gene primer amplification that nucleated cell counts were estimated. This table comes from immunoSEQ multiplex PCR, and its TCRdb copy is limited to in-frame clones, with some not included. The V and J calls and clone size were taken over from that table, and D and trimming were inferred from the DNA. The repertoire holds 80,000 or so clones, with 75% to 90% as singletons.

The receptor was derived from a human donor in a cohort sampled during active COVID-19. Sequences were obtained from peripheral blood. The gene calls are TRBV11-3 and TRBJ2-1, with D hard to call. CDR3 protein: CASSLDNSVPYRGQFF. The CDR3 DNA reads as TGTGCCAGCAGCTTAGATAATTCGGTGCCCTACCGTGGGCAGTTCTTC.